This record covers a single TCR beta chain. The antigen it binds to is not known. There are no base qualities to consult, and no much larger clone falls within one base. This sample was included in a study of blood T cell repertoires in COVID-19 (dated by TCRdb to the early 2020s). For context, the study as a whole: Samples from collaborators originated in the United States, Italy and Spain and spanned both the acute and convalescent phases of COVID-19. The material from the prospective study consisted of cDNA or gDNA derived from T cells, B-cell-depleted T cells, or PBMCs. Deeply sampled blood TCRbeta repertoires from subjects exposed to, actively infected with, or recovered from COVID-19 were included in the dataset. The repertoires were made available in a free public database intended to serve as a resource for research on the immune response to SARS-CoV-2. The samples were drawn from two sources: the first 160 participants of the ongoing ImmuneRACE study, and 1,254 subjects contributed by 6 global collaborators. Sample metadata almost always included a de-identified subject ID, COVID-19 status, age in years and sex. Where available, HLA class I and class II types were taken from metadata supplied by the sample provider and were not determined by assay-based typing.

One collaborating source in Seattle enrolled patients during active infection and followed them longitudinally through the course of disease. Collaborating institutions collected whole blood in K2EDTA tubes following their own protocols. For TCRbeta analysis, collaborators shipped samples in one of three forms: frozen whole blood, isolated PBMCs, or DNA extracted from either of those sample types. Results and caveats for the whole study, not just this receptor: The amount of clinical and demographic metadata varied by source and participant and was provided uncurated.

TCRbeta CDR3 regions were amplified from genomic DNA using the immunoSEQ Assay, a bias-controlled multiplex PCR. Per the source publication's procedure: The number of nucleated cells in each sample was estimated from the amplification of reference gene primers within the assay. To quantify the absolute abundance of each unique TCRbeta CDR3 rearrangement, sequence reads were collapsed and filtered. For each sample, productive Simpson clonality was calculated as the square root of Simpson's diversity index across productive rearrangements. This is the immuneACCESS table as TCRdb keeps it, with only in-frame sequences that have V and J called. A part of the clones is gone; compared with another copy, unresolved V genes explain less than half, and the rest is unexplained. The DNA gave D and trimming, while V, J and clone size come from that table. The sample table records some 310,000 clones; around 90% of these occur just once. The ten top clones hold less than 3.5% of the sample.

This clonotype originated in a woman aged 25 to 39 with COVID-19, enrolled during active disease. Input material: peripheral blood.

The CDR3 in this case is CASSPLSTTSGYEQYF. In nucleotides, the sequence is TGTGCCAGCTCACCACTTTCAACGACTAGCGGCTACGAGCAGTACTTC. Recombination joined TRBV18 with TRBJ2-7, and 9 junction bases match TRBD2. At the junction V is shortened by 1 base and J by 3 bases; bases outside the gene matches: 7. The germline V gene provides CDR1 KGHSH and CDR2 LQKENI. Taken from cysteine to phenylalanine, the CDR3 has 16 residues. Only CDR3 DNA is held: 48 bases, read in frame from base 1.